A single sample gave rise to the 10 T cell receptor beta chains below, sequenced in a study of shared clonotypes between healthy human individuals. Clones were sequenced by immunoSEQ multiplex PCR, and TCRdb holds only the in-frame ones, with some missing. The top ten hold 1% to 1.5% of the sample, which has about 1.5 million clones, roughly 95% seen once. Sequencing used naive CD4+ T cells sorted from blood. Sample subset: CD45RA+ positively selected. Receptors originate from a man between 25 and 39 years old in good health.

The rearrangement links TRBV5-4 to TRBJ2-1, with D unclear. This CDR3 comprises 13 residues. Germline lookup yields CDR1 SGHNT and CDR2 YYREEE (reference sequence). V lost 1 base to trimming and J lost 5 bases, with 7 bases between them. The CDR3 here is CASSLKPHNEQFF. CDR3 coding DNA: TGTGCCAGCAGCTTGAAGCCCCACAATGAGCAGTTCTTC. The full variable domain, its missing parts supplied by reference TRBV5-4 and TRBJ2-1, is ETGVTQSPTHLIKTRGQQVTLRCSSQSGHNTVSWYQQALGQGPQFIFQYYREEENGRGNFPPRFSGLQFPNYSSELNVNALELDDSALYLCASSLKPHNEQFFGPGTRLTVL.

The V and J genes are TRBV7-3 and TRBJ2-3, with D perhaps TRBD2 (5 bases). Trimming removed 4 bases from V and 3 bases from J, with 17 bases in between. CDR3 length: 16 residues. CDR1 and CDR2 (germline): SGHTA, FQGTGA. CDR3 region: CASSSSIGVRTDTQYF. The CDR3 bases are TGTGCCAGCAGCTCAAGTATCGGGGTTCGTACAGATACGCAGTATTTT.

The chain recombines TRBV27 with TRBJ2-1, with TRBD2 identical over 13 bases. This CDR3 spans 14 amino acids. Germline CDR1 and CDR2: MNHEY and SMNVEV (reference sequence). The V gene end was trimmed by 5 bases and the J gene end by 10 bases; junction bases not matched to a gene: 5. The CDR3 region is CASSGLAGEGEQFF. The DNA of the CDR3 is TGTGCCAGCAGTGGACTAGCGGGAGAGGGGGAGCAGTTCTTC.

V usage is TRBV9 and J usage is TRBJ2-3; D unresolved. The CDR3 covers 14 residues. Germline V lookup: CDR1 SGDLS, CDR2 YYNGEE. The V and J ends lost 0 bases and 6 bases respectively, with 11 bases between them. CDR3 sequence reads: CASSVDVVPDTQYF. CDR3 DNA sequence: TGTGCCAGCAGCGTAGACGTGGTTCCGGATACGCAGTATTTT.

The J gene is TRBJ1-3, the V gene TRBV2; D gene uncertain. Germline CDR1 and CDR2: SNHLY and FYNNEI. V lost 9 bases to trimming and J lost 1 base, with 1 base between them. The CDR3 runs 10 residues. The CDR3 region has the DNA TGTGCCAGTTCTGGAAACACCATATATTTT. This translates into CASSGNTIYF.

V and J are TRBV4-3 and TRBJ2-2; no firm D call. The ends were cut back, 1 base at V and 5 bases at J, with 8 bases in the middle. Germline CDR1 and CDR2: LGHNA and YSLEER. This CDR3 comprises 14 residues. CDR3 sequence: CASSQARRTGELFF. The CDR3 coding sequence is TGCGCCAGCAGCCAAGCTCGACGGACCGGGGAGCTGTTTTTT.

The chain employs TRBV27 and TRBJ2-5; TRBD1 agrees at 9 bases. V shed 6 bases, J shed 4 bases, and the junction held 18 bases outside the gene matches. The CDR3 sequence is 18 residues long. In germline, CDR1 is MNHEY, CDR2 SMNVEV (reference sequence). This chain's CDR3 is CASRPGQGTALFRETQYF. The DNA for the CDR3 is TGTGCCAGCAGACCGGGACAGGGTACTGCTTTGTTTAGAGAGACCCAGTACTTC.

The rearrangement uses TRBV18 and TRBJ2-2, with TRBD2 matching over 14 bases. Germline CDR1 and CDR2: KGHSH and LQKENI. With 1 base clipped from V and 0 bases from J, the junction kept 7 bases outside the gene matches. This CDR3 is built from 20 residues. The CDR3 sequence is CASSPLSGTSGSPNTGELFF. The CDR3 DNA is TGTGCCAGCTCACCACTCTCCGGGACTAGCGGGAGTCCGAACACCGGGGAGCTGTTTTTT.

This chain connects TRBV2 to TRBJ2-7; D not certain. CDR1 is SNHLY and CDR2 is FYNNEI in the germline V gene. This CDR3 contains 13 residues. Trimming took off 5 bases at V and 3 bases at J, with 11 bases between the two ends. This chain's CDR3 is CASSRTFRYEQYF. CDR3 sequence (DNA): TGTGCCAGCAGTCGCACATTCCGCTACGAGCAGTACTTC.

The genes are TRBV19 and TRBJ2-1, with a tentative D call TRBD2 (5 bases). V was clipped by 3 bases and J by 5 bases, with 14 bases between them. Germline V gene sequence: CDR1 LNHDA, CDR2 SQIVND (reference sequence). This CDR3 region has 15 residues. The chain's CDR3 is CASSIPPSFHNEQFF. The CDR3 DNA follows: TGTGCCAGTAGTATCCCCCCTAGCTTCCACAATGAGCAGTTCTTC.